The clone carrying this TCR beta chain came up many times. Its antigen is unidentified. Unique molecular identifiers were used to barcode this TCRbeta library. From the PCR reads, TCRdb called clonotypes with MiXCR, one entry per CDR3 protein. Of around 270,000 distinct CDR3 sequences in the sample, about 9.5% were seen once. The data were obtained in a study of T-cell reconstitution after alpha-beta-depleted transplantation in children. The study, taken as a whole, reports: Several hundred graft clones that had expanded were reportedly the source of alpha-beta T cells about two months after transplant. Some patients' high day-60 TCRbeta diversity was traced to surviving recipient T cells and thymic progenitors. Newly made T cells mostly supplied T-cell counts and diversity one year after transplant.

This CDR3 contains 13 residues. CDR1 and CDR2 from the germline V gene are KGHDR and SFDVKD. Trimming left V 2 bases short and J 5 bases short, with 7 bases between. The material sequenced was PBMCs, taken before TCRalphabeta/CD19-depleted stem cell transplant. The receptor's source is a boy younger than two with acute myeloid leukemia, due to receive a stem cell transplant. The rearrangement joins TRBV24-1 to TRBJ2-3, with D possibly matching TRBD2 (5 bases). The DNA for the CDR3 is TGTGCCACCAGTGATTCGGCGGGAGATACGCAGTATTTT. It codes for CATSDSAGDTQYF.